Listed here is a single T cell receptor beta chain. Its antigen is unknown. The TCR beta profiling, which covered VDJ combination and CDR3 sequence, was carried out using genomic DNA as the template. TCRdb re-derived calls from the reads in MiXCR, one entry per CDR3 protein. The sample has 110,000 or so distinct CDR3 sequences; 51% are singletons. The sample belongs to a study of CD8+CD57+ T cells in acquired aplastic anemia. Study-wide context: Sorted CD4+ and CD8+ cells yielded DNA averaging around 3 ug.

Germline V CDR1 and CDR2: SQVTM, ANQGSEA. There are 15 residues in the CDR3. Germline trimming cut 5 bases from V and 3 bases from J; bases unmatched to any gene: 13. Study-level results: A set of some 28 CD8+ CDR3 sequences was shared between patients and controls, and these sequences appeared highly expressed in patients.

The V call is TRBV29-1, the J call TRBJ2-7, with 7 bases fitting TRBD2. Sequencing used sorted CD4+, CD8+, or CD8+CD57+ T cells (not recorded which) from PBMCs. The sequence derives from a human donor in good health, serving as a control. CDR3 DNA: TGCAGCGTTACGGGGGGTTCGACAGCACACTACGAGCAGTACTTC. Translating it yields CSVTGGSTAHYEQYF.